Listed below are T cell receptor beta chains from one sample, sequenced in a study of cytomegalovirus exposure and HLA in healthy donors. Sequenced by immunoSEQ multiplex PCR; TCRdb stores in-frame clones only, minus some. The table has more than 85,000 clones, around four fifths seen once. The sample was PBMCs. All receptors come from a boy aged 5 to 17 in good health and CMV-seronegative. Each CDR3 is given with its conserved first and last residue. Each record gives: V gene, clone size, D gene, J gene, CDR3 protein, CDR3 DNA. The D gene is left open where the match is weak. The size field is filled for only some rows; it gives once, few, many or a size class.

TRBV5-4	-	TRBD1	TRBJ2-7	CASSFGTGAYEQYF	TGTGCCAGCAGCTTCGGGACAGGGGCCTACGAGCAGTACTTC
TRBV6-5	-	TRBD1	TRBJ1-2	CASSYAGQGASYGYTF	TGTGCCAGCAGTTACGCCGGACAGGGGGCAAGCTATGGCTACACCTTC
TRBV10-2	-	TRBD1	TRBJ1-2	CASSESRQGANYGYTF	TGCGCCAGCAGTGAGTCGAGACAGGGGGCTAACTATGGCTACACCTTC
TRBV7-9	-	TRBD1	TRBJ1-2	CASSVSGTGSYGYTF	TGTGCCAGCAGCGTGTCCGGGACAGGGTCTTATGGCTACACCTTC
TRBV7-2	-	-	TRBJ1-1	CASSYHLASGEAFF	TGTGCCAGCAGCTACCACCTGGCCTCGGGGGAAGCTTTCTTT
TRBV27	-	-	TRBJ1-5	CASSFGGIQPQHF	TGTGCCAGCAGTTTCGGGGGAATTCAGCCCCAGCATTTT
TRBV29-1	-	-	TRBJ1-2	CSVGGGANYGYTF	TGCAGCGTTGGGGGGGGCGCAAACTATGGCTACACCTTC
TRBV7-6	once	-	TRBJ1-4	CASSLTAGKYNEKRFF	TGTGCCAGCAGCCTCACGGCAGGGAAGTATAATGAAAAACGGTTTTTT
TRBV21-1	few	-	TRBJ1-2	CASSKLKTGDQGYTF	TGTGCCAGCAGCAAATTAAAGACAGGCGATCAGGGCTACACCTTC
TRBV6-5	few	-	TRBJ1-6	CASSYGGADSPLHF	TGTGCCAGCAGTTATGGGGGGGCTGATTCACCCCTCCACTTT
TRBV27	-	-	TRBJ2-7	CASSYTGPYEQYF	TGTGCCAGCAGTTATACAGGGCCCTACGAGCAGTACTTC
TRBV7-7	-	TRBD1	TRBJ2-7	CASSPGQGYEQYF	TGTGCTAGCAGCCCGGGACAGGGCTACGAGCAGTACTTC
TRBV7-8	-	-	TRBJ2-7	CASSPSGLEGYEQYF	TGTGCCAGCAGCCCCTCGGGCCTAGAGGGCTACGAGCAGTACTTC
TRBV19	once	TRBD1	TRBJ2-3	CASSSAPAFDRGHTDTQYF	TGTGCCAGTAGTAGTGCTCCTGCCTTCGACAGGGGGCACACAGATACGCAGTATTTT
TRBV7-9	-	-	TRBJ2-5	CASSLADGQETQYF	TGTGCCAGCAGCTTAGCCGACGGGCAAGAGACCCAGTACTTC
TRBV6-5	-	-	TRBJ2-3	CASGGGTDTQYF	TGTGCCAGTGGAGGTGGGACAGATACGCAGTATTTT
TRBV19	-	-	TRBJ1-2	CASSRQGNYGYTF	TGTGCCAGTAGTAGGCAGGGGAACTATGGCTACACCTTC
TRBV6-6	-	-	TRBJ2-3	CASSWETSHTQYF	TGTGCCAGCAGTTGGGAAACTAGCCATACGCAGTATTTT
TRBV11-2	few	TRBD1	TRBJ1-2	CASSLRPRQGNAF	TGTGCCAGCAGTTTACGACCCCGACAGGGTAACGCCTTC
TRBV6-5	once	-	TRBJ1-4	CASSIREGKEKLFF	TGTGCCAGCAGTATTAGGGAGGGAAAGGAAAAACTGTTTTTT
TRBV6-1	-	TRBD1	TRBJ1-1	CASKLTGSNTEAFF	TGTGCCAGCAAGTTGACAGGGTCTAACACTGAAGCTTTCTTT
TRBV9	-	-	TRBJ1-1	CASSVEAGPGSTEAFF	TGTGCCAGCAGCGTAGAGGCAGGACCGGGGAGTACTGAAGCTTTCTTT
TRBV27	-	-	TRBJ1-1	CASSLGGGTEAFF	TGTGCCAGCAGCCTGGGGGGGGGCACTGAAGCTTTCTTT
TRBV7-8	-	-	TRBJ2-7	CASSLGGPSYEQYF	TGTGCCAGCAGCTTAGGGGGGCCCTCCTACGAGCAGTACTTC
TRBV4-3	-	TRBD1	TRBJ2-7	CASSQSRGGQGVEQYF	TGCGCCAGCAGCCAATCCCGTGGGGGACAGGGGGTCGAGCAGTACTTC
TRBV5-6	-	-	TRBJ2-7	CASSLPSSYEQYF	TGTGCCAGCAGCTTGCCTAGCTCCTACGAGCAGTACTTC
TRBV5-4	-	-	TRBJ2-3	CASSLNGGLLPDTQYF	TGTGCCAGCAGCTTGAATGGAGGCCTTTTGCCAGATACGCAGTATTTT
TRBV5-1	-	TRBD1	TRBJ2-7	CASSYRTGVYEQYF	TGCGCCAGCAGCTACCGGACAGGAGTTTACGAGCAGTACTTC
TRBV19	-	-	TRBJ1-5	CASSTTGHTWDRGNQPQHF	TGTGCCAGTAGTACAACCGGGCATACATGGGATCGAGGGAATCAGCCCCAGCATTTT
TRBV28	once	TRBD1	TRBJ1-6	CASRFSGTGNSPLHF	TGTGCCAGCAGATTCTCCGGGACAGGCAATTCACCCCTCCACTTT
TRBV5-3	-	TRBD2	TRBJ2-4	CARSPGLAGTLKNIQYF	TGTGCCAGAAGCCCCGGACTAGCGGGGACCCTCAAAAACATTCAGTACTTC
TRBV4-3	-	-	TRBJ2-7	CASSQGTAGSEQYF	TGCGCCAGCAGCCAAGGGACCGCGGGGAGCGAGCAGTACTTC
TRBV19	-	-	TRBJ2-5	CASRPTTRETQYF	TGTGCCAGTAGACCCACGACGAGGGAGACCCAGTACTTC
TRBV7-2	-	-	TRBJ2-5	CASSPGPQGTQYF	TGTGCCAGCAGTCCGGGCCCTCAGGGGACCCAGTACTTC
TRBV10-3	-	-	TRBJ1-5	CAISASGSWSQPQHF	TGTGCCATCAGTGCATCCGGTTCGTGGAGTCAGCCCCAGCATTTT
TRBV2	-	-	TRBJ2-1	CASNLDSYNEQFF	TGTGCCAGCAACCTCGACAGCTACAATGAGCAGTTCTTC
TRBV6-5	-	TRBD1	TRBJ1-2	CASRQDRGGGYTF	TGTGCCAGCAGGCAAGACAGGGGCGGTGGCTACACCTTC
TRBV7-2	-	-	TRBJ1-4	CASSLVPGLIGEKLFF	TGTGCCAGCAGCTTAGTCCCAGGGCTAATTGGGGAAAAACTGTTTTTT
TRBV7-6	-	TRBD1	TRBJ2-7	CASSLGQGAAYEQYF	TGTGCCAGCAGCTTAGGACAGGGAGCCGCCTACGAGCAGTACTTC
TRBV6-6	-	-	TRBJ2-7	CASSSPDTTTYEQYF	TGTGCCAGCAGCTCTCCGGACACCACAACCTACGAGCAGTACTTC
TRBV21-1	-	-	TRBJ1-6	CASSKQGQGGYNSPLHF	TGTGCCAGCAGCAAACAGGGACAGGGAGGCTATAATTCACCCCTCCACTTT
TRBV14	-	TRBD1	TRBJ2-6	CASSQAAGGTGANVLTF	TGTGCCAGCAGCCAAGCCGCAGGGGGCACTGGGGCCAACGTCCTGACTTTC